What follows are 12 T cell receptor beta chains derived from one specimen sequenced in a study of T-cell memory formation after mild COVID-19. Each CDR3 protein gets one entry after TCRdb re-called the 5' RACE reads with MiXCR. The table records 150,000 to 200,000 distinct CDR3 sequences, more than 12% of them present only once. Specimen: PBMCs or a T cell subset sorted from them (not recorded which). These receptors were collected from an adult woman who had mild COVID-19 (a few samples of this study predate the infection). Cell type and time point are not known.

This clonotype was counted only a few times. V gene TRBV7-2 combines with J gene TRBJ1-2; TRBD1 matches at 7 bases. CDR1 is SGHTA and CDR2 is FQGNSA in the germline V gene. V trimming: 5 bases; J trimming: 8 bases; junction bases outside the gene matches: 14. There are 15 residues in the CDR3. In DNA, the CDR3 is TGTGCCAGCAGCCCCAGGCCCCGGACAGGCCAGGGCTACACCTTC. Translated, it gives CASSPRPRTGQGYTF.

The J gene is TRBJ2-7, the V gene TRBV6-2 or TRBV6-3; 9 positions agree with TRBD1. Trimming cost V 6 bases and J 3 bases; bases outside gene matches: 6. CDR1 and CDR2 from the germline V gene are MNHEY and SVGEGT. The length of the CDR3 is 14 residues. The CDR3 protein is CASSADRGNYEQYF. DNA for the CDR3: TGTGCCAGCAGCGCCGACAGGGGGAACTACGAGCAGTACTTC.

This clonotype was counted a few times. The J gene is TRBJ2-5, the V gene TRBV7-2; TRBD2 matches at 14 bases. The trim removed 5 bases at V and 1 base at J, leaving 6 bases unmatched. Germline V gene lookup returns CDR1 SGHTA and CDR2 FQGNSA. The CDR3 runs to 17 residues. CDR3 region: CASSSGGLAGVQETQYF. The CDR3 DNA sequence: TGTGCCAGCAGCAGCGGGGGACTAGCGGGGGTCCAAGAGACCCAGTACTTC. The full variable domain, with the rest looked up from reference TRBV7-2 and TRBJ2-5, is GAGVSQSPSNKVTEKGKDVELRCDPISGHTALYWYRQSLGQGLEFLIYFQGNSAPDKSGLPSDRFSAERTGGSVSTLTIQRTQQEDSAVYLCASSSGGLAGVQETQYFGPGTRLLVL.

There are a few counts of this clonotype. The V gene is TRBV6-6, the J gene TRBJ2-3, with TRBD2 identical over 8 bases. V lost 2 bases to trimming and J lost 0 bases; unmatched junction nucleotides: 4. Germline V gene lookup returns CDR1 MNHNY and CDR2 SVGAGI (reference sequence). The CDR3 has 16 amino acids. The CDR3 coding sequence is TGTGCCAGCAGTTACGGGCGGGGGGCTAGCACAGATACGCAGTATTTT. This encodes CASSYGRGASTDTQYF.

On this clonotype: At one end, the junction sequence differs from germline, possibly due to a read error. The rearrangement uses TRBV4-3 and TRBJ2-5, with D maybe TRBD1 (5 bases). There are 15 residues in the CDR3. CDR1 and CDR2 from the germline V gene are LGHNA and YSLEER. This chain's CDR3 is CANSQKGKGKETQYF. The CDR3 DNA is TGCGCCAACAGCCAAAAGGGGAAGGGGAAAGAGACCCAGTACTTC.

V usage is TRBV4-1 and J usage is TRBJ2-7; D remains unclear. Per germline, CDR1 MGHRA and CDR2 YSYEKL. With 4 bases removed from V and 1 base from J, the gap between germline ends came to 11 bases. CDR3 length: 14 amino acids. The CDR3 protein is CASSLTKESYEQYF. The DNA of the CDR3 is TGCGCCAGCAGCCTTACGAAGGAGTCCTACGAGCAGTACTTC.

The chain is built from TRBV5-1 and TRBJ2-5, with 10 bases matching TRBD2. J gave up 2 bases and V 5 bases, and 6 bases lay outside the gene matches. The CDR3 runs to 15 residues. The germline CDR1 and CDR2 sequences are SGHRS and YFSETQ. In nucleotides, the CDR3 is TGCGCCAGCAGTTCGGGGACTAGCGTTCAAGAGACCCAGTACTTC. Residues: CASSSGTSVQETQYF. The full variable domain, in which reference TRBV5-1 and TRBJ2-5 provide the parts outside the CDR3, is KAGVTQTPRYLIKTRGQQVTLSCSPISGHRSVSWYQQTPGQGLQFLFEYFSETQRNKGNFPGRFSGRQFSNSRSEMNVSTLELGDSALYLCASSSGTSVQETQYFGPGTRLLVL.

The chain carries TRBV15 and TRBJ2-7, with D possibly matching TRBD2 (5 bases). The germline gives CDR1 LNHNV, CDR2 YYDKDF (reference sequence). Trimming took 2 bases from V and 5 from J, leaving 13 bases between them. This CDR3 spans 14 amino acids. CDR3: CATSRSKTRDEQYF. CDR3 nucleotides: TGTGCCACCAGCAGATCAAAGACGCGGGACGAGCAGTACTTC. Based on the CDR3 plus reference TRBV15 and TRBJ2-7, the full variable domain is DAMVIQNPRYQVTQFGKPVTLSCSQTLNHNVMYWYQQKSSQAPKLLFHYYDKDFNNEADTPDNFQSRRPNTSFCFLDIRSPGLGDTAMYLCATSRSKTRDEQYFGPGTRLTVT.

This chain joins TRBV29-1 and TRBJ2-3; D is perhaps TRBD2 (6 bases). With 7 bases removed from V and 4 bases from J, the gap between germline ends came to 18 bases. CDR3 length equals 14 residues. Germline CDR1 and CDR2: SQVTM and ANQGSEA. The CDR3, as DNA: TGCAGCGCCCCTCTTACAGCGGGCCCAGATACGCAGTATTTT. Translating it yields CSAPLTAGPDTQYF.

This clonotype was observed a few times. The chain is built from TRBV20-1 and TRBJ2-7; the match to TRBD2 covers 9 bases. Germline CDR1 and CDR2: DFQATT and SNEGSKA (reference sequence). The V segment lost 0 bases and the J segment 7 bases; nucleotides outside the gene matches: 10. CDR3 length: 15 amino acids. CDR3 protein: CSARDPWTSVGEQYF. For the CDR3, the DNA is TGCAGTGCTAGAGATCCTTGGACTAGCGTGGGAGAGCAGTACTTC.

This chain connects TRBV30 to TRBJ2-7; D gene unclear. Looked up from germline, CDR1 is GTSNPN and CDR2 is SVGIG (reference sequence). V dropped 2 bases and J dropped 5 bases, with 10 bases sitting between them. The CDR3 is 12 amino acids. The CDR3 spells CAWSPAGHEQYF. For the CDR3, the DNA is TGTGCCTGGAGTCCTGCAGGCCACGAGCAGTACTTC. The complete variable domain, with remaining parts taken from reference TRBV30 and TRBJ2-7, reads SQTIHQWPATLVQPVGSPLSLECTVEGTSNPNLYWYRQAAGRGLQLLFYSVGIGQISSEVPQNLSASRPQDRQFILSSKKLLLSDSGFYLCAWSPAGHEQYFGPGTRLTVT.

This rearrangement joins TRBV7-2 to TRBJ1-6, with D maybe TRBD1 (6 bases). Germline assignment: CDR1 SGHTA and CDR2 FQGNSA. The V and J ends lost 1 base and 7 bases respectively, with 14 bases between them. The CDR3 runs to 16 residues. The DNA for the CDR3 is TGTGCCAGCAGCTTAGGTACAGGGTGGGGCAATTCACCCCTCCACTTT. Its protein product is CASSLGTGWGNSPLHF. Together with reference TRBV7-2 and TRBJ1-6, the CDR3 gives the full variable domain: GAGVSQSPSNKVTEKGKDVELRCDPISGHTALYWYRQSLGQGLEFLIYFQGNSAPDKSGLPSDRFSAERTGGSVSTLTIQRTQQEDSAVYLCASSLGTGWGNSPLHFGNGTRLTVT.